This T cell receptor beta chain comes out of a study of shared clonotypes between healthy human individuals. Findings and limits, study-wide: Lower generation probabilities were found for non-shared clonotypes than for those shared by all four donors.

Method: immunoSEQ multiplex PCR; TCRdb's copy keeps in-frame clones and lacks some. The table shows about 690,000 clones, with 90% occurring only once. Notes on this clone: What it binds is not known.

Donors comprised only Caucasian adults living in Nashville, Tennessee. The V gene's germline CDR1 is MNHEY and CDR2 SMNVEV (reference sequence). The CDR3 has 14 residues. Germline trimming cut 8 bases from V and 4 bases from J; bases unmatched to any gene: 10. The clonotype originates from a young man in good health. Some clones in this sample may be carry-over from other donors' samples. V and J are TRBV27 and TRBJ1-1; TRBD1 matches 7 bases. Sequences were obtained from memory CD8+ T cells from PBMCs. Subset: CD45RO+ cells pooled with CCR7-negative TemRA cells. CDR3 sequence (DNA): TGTGCCAGCGCAAAATTACAGGGGTCCACTGAAGCTTTCTTT. Translated: CASAKLQGSTEAFF.